A selection of T cell receptor beta chains follows, all from one sample in a study of blood T cell repertoires in COVID-19. TCRdb's copy holds only in-frame clones and misses some; the assay was immunoSEQ multiplex PCR. The data hold about 240,000 clones, with around 86% observed a single time. The sample taken for sequencing was peripheral blood. The source is a woman in her sixties or seventies with active or convalescent COVID-19. Both conserved end residues are part of each CDR3. A D gene is named only where the DNA matches it firmly. Clone size is not always given. Where it is, it says once, few, many or a class for expanded clones.

clone size | J gene | D gene | V gene | CDR3 protein | CDR3 DNA
. | TRBJ2-3 | . | TRBV4-3 | CASSVEGDTQYF | TGCGCCAGCAGCGTAGAGGGAGATACGCAGTATTTT
. | TRBJ1-4 | . | TRBV19 | CASSMNRVEKLFF | TGTGCCAGTAGTATGAACAGGGTTGAAAAACTGTTTTTT
. | TRBJ2-2 | . | TRBV7-2 | CASRLREIGELFF | TGTGCCAGCAGGTTACGAGAGATCGGGGAGCTGTTTTTT
. | TRBJ1-2 | TRBD1 | TRBV28 | CASSLTWDRVTGYTF | TGTGCCAGCAGTCTAACCTGGGACAGGGTCACTGGCTACACCTTC
. | TRBJ1-5 | . | TRBV7-2 | CASSFSGSNSNQPQHF | TGTGCCAGCAGCTTTTCAGGTTCTAATAGCAATCAGCCCCAGCATTTT
. | TRBJ2-6 | TRBD1 | TRBV7-9 | CASSTRRGTGWSGANVLTF | TGTGCCAGCAGCACCCGTCGGGGGACAGGGTGGTCTGGGGCCAACGTCCTGACTTTC
. | TRBJ1-1 | . | TRBV2 | CASSSNKNTEAFF | TGTGCCAGCAGCTCGAACAAGAACACTGAAGCTTTCTTT
. | TRBJ1-3 | . | TRBV11-2 | CASSLSLQLNTIYF | TGTGCCAGCAGCTTATCTTTACAGTTAAACACCATATATTTT
once | TRBJ2-1 | TRBD2 | TRBV9 | CASSVVGGGVGEQFF | TGTGCCAGCAGCGTAGTCGGTGGGGGGGTTGGTGAGCAGTTCTTC
few | TRBJ1-2 | TRBD1 | TRBV15 | CATSMDRETPYGYTF | TGTGCCACCAGCATGGACAGGGAAACTCCCTATGGCTACACCTTC
. | TRBJ1-1 | . | TRBV29-1 | CSANQGGGAEAFF | TGCAGCGCCAATCAGGGAGGTGGAGCTGAAGCTTTCTTT
. | TRBJ1-1 | TRBD1 | TRBV6-5 | CASRLLGDRGAEAFF | TGTGCCAGCAGATTGCTGGGGGACAGGGGCGCTGAAGCTTTCTTT
. | TRBJ2-1 | TRBD1 | TRBV10-3 | CAIRLPTGQGNNEQFF | TGTGCCATCAGACTACCAACGGGACAGGGGAACAATGAGCAGTTCTTC
. | TRBJ2-1 | TRBD2 | TRBV3-1/TRBV3-2 | CASSQVRGFYNEQFF | TGTGCCAGCAGCCAAGTGCGGGGGTTTTACAATGAGCAGTTCTTC
. | TRBJ2-2 | . | TRBV10-3 | CAISEPSVRGELFF | TGTGCCATCAGTGAGCCGTCAGTGAGGGGGGAGCTGTTTTTT